This T cell receptor (beta chain) was found in a study of cytomegalovirus exposure and HLA in healthy donors. Findings and caveats of the study: Most observed TCR sequences were rare, whereas some public TCRs were detected in many donors.

Repertoires were generated with immunoSEQ multiplex PCR, while TCRdb's copy carries only in-frame clones and drops some. The sample contains over 250,000 clones, around 86% of which appear only once. Regarding this clone: Antigen specificity is unknown.

Sequenced input: PBMCs. The source of this sequence is a woman aged 18 to 35 in good health and CMV-seronegative.

The CDR3, as DNA: TGTGCCAGCAGCTTAAGGGACGGAGGGTACGAGCAGTACTTC. As protein: CASSLRDGGYEQYF. The chain is built from TRBV27 and TRBJ2-7, with D possibly matching TRBD2 (6 bases). Germline V gives CDR1 MNHEY, CDR2 SMNVEV (reference sequence). Trimming pared 6 bases from V and 4 bases from J, leaving 16 bases between. CDR3 length: 14 residues.